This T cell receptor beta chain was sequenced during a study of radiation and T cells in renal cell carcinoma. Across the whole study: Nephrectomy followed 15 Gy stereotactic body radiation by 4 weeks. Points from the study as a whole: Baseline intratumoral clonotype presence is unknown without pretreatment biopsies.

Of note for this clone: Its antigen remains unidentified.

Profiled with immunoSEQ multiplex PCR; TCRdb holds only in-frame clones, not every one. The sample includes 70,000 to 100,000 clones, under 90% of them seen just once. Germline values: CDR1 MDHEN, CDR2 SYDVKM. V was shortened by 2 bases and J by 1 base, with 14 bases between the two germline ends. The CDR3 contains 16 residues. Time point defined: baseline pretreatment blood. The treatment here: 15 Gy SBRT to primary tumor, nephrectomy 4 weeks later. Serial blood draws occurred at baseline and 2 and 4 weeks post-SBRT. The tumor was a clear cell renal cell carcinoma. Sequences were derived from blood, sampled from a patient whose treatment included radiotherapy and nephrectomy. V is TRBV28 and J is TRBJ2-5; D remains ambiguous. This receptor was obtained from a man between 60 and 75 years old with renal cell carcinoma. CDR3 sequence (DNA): TGTGCCAGCAGTTTAGAGCACATACGACGCCAAGAGACCCAGTACTTC. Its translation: CASSLEHIRRQETQYF. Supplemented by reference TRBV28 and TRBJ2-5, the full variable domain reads DVKVTQSSRYLVKRTGEKVFLECVQDMDHENMFWYRQDPGLGLRLIYFSYDVKMKEKGDIPEGYSVSREKKERFSLILESASTNQTSMYLCASSLEHIRRQETQYFGPGTRLLVL.